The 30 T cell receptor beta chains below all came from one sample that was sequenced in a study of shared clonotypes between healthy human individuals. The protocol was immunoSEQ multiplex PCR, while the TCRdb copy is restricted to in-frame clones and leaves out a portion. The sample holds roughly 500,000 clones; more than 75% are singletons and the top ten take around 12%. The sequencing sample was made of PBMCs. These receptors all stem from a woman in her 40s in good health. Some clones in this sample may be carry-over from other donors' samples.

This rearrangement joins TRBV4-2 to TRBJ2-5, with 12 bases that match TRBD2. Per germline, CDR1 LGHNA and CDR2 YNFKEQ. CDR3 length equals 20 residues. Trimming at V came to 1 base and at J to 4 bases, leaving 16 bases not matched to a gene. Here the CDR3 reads CASSQAGRASGRAPRETQYF. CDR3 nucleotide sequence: TGTGCCAGCAGCCAAGCCGGCCGGGCTAGCGGGAGGGCCCCACGAGAGACCCAGTACTTC.

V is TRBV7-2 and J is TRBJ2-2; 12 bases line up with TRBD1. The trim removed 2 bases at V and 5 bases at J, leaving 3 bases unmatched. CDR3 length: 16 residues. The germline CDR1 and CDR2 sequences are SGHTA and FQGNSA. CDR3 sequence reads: CASSLMGQGATGELFF. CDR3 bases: TGTGCCAGCAGCTTAATGGGACAGGGGGCAACCGGGGAGCTGTTTTTT.

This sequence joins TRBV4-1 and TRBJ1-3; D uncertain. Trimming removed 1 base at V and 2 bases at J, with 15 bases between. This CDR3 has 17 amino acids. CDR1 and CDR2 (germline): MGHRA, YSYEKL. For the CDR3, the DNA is TGCGCCAGCAGCCAAGGGGCCGCCAACCCCCCTGGAAACACCATATATTTT. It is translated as CASSQGAANPPGNTIYF.

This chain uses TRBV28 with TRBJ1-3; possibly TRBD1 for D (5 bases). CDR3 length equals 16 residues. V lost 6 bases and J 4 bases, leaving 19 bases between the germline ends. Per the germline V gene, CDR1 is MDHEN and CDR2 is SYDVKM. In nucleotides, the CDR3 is TGTGCCAGCAGCTGGGGCAGGGCCCGGGTCGGAAACACCATATATTTT. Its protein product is CASSWGRARVGNTIYF. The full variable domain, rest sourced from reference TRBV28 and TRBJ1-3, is DVKVTQSSRYLVKRTGEKVFLECVQDMDHENMFWYRQDPGLGLRLIYFSYDVKMKEKGDIPEGYSVSREKKERFSLILESASTNQTSMYLCASSWGRARVGNTIYFGEGSWLTVV.

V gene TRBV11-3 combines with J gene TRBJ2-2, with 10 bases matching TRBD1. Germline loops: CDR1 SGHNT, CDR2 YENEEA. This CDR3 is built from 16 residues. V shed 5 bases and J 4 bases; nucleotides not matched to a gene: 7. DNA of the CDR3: TGTGCCAGCAGCCAAGACAGGGGGCTGTCCACCGGGGAGCTGTTTTTT. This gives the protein CASSQDRGLSTGELFF.

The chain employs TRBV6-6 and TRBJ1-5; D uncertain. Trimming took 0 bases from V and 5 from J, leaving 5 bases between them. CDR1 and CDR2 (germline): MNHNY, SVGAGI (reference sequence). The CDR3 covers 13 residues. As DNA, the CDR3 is TGTGCCAGCAGTTACTCGACTGATCAGCCCCAGCATTTT. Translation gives CASSYSTDQPQHF.

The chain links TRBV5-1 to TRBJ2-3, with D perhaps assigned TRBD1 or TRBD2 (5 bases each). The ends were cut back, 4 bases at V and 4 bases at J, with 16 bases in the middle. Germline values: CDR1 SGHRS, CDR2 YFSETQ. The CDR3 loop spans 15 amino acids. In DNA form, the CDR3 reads TGCGCCAGCAGCACGGACCTCCGGGGCCCAGATACGCAGTATTTT. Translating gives CASSTDLRGPDTQYF.

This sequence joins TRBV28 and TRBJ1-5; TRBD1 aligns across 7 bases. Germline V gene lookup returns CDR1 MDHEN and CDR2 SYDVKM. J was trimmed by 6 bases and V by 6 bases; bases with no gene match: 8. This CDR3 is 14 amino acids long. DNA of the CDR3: TGTGCCAGCAGCCTGAGGGGGCGAGGTCAGCCCCAGCATTTT. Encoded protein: CASSLRGRGQPQHF.

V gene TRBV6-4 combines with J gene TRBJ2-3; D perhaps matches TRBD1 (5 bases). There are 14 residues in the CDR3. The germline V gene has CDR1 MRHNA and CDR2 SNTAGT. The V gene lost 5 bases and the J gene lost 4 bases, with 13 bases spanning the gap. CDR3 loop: CASSPDSNPDTQYF. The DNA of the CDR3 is TGTGCCAGCAGTCCCGACAGTAACCCAGATACGCAGTATTTT.

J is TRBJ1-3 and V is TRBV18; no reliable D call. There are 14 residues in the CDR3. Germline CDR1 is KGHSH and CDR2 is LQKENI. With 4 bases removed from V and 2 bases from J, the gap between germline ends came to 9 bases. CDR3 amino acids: CASSRLEAGNTIYF. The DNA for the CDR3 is TGTGCCAGCTCACGACTCGAGGCTGGAAACACCATATATTTT.

This CDR3 is CASSSSGQGAAGELFF. Written as DNA, the CDR3 is TGTGCCAGCAGTTCAAGCGGTCAGGGGGCGGCCGGGGAGCTGTTTTTT. The chain is built from TRBV28 and TRBJ2-2; 8 bases map to TRBD1. Germline V gene data show CDR1 as MDHEN and CDR2 as SYDVKM. This CDR3 contains 16 residues. V dropped 4 bases and J dropped 6; count of bases not matched to a gene: 10.

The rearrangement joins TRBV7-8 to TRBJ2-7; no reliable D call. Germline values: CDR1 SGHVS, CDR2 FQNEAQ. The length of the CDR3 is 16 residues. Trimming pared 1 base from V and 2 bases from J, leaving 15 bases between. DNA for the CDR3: TGTGCCAGCAGCTTAGGGTCGCCACCGGACGCCTACGAGCAGTACTTC. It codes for CASSLGSPPDAYEQYF. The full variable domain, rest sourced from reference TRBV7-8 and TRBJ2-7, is GAGVSQSPRYKVAKRGQDVALRCDPISGHVSLFWYQQALGQGPEFLTYFQNEAQLDKSGLPSDRFFAERPEGSVSTLKIQRTQQEDSAVYLCASSLGSPPDAYEQYFGPGTRLTVT.

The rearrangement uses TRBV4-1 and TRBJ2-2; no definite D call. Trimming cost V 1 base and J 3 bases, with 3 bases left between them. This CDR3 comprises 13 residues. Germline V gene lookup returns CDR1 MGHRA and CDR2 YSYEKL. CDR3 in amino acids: CASSQGYTGELFF. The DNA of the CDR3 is TGCGCCAGCAGCCAAGGGTACACCGGGGAGCTGTTTTTT.

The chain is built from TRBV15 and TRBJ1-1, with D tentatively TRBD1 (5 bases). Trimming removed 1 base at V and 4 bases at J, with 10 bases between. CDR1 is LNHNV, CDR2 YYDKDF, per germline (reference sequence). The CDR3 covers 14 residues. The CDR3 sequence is CATSRVGVGTEAFF. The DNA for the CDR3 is TGTGCCACCAGCAGAGTGGGGGTCGGCACTGAAGCTTTCTTT.

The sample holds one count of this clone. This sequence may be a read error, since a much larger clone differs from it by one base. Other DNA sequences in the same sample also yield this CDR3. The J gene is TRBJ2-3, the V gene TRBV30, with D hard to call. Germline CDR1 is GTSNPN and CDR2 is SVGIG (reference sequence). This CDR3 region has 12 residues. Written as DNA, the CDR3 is TGTGCCTGGAGCGACTCCACAGATACGCAGTATTTC. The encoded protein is CAWSDSTDTQYF.

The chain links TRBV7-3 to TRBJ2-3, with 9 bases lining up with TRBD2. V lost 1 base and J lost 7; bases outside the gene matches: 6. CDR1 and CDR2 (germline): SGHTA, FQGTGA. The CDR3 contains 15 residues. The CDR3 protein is CASSLNSGSGNTQYF. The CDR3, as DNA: TGTGCCAGCAGCTTAAATAGCGGGAGCGGGAATACGCAGTATTTT.

The DNA for the CDR3 is TGTGCCAGTAGTACCTTAGCACCTGGGGCCAACGTCCTGACTTTC. Its protein product is CASSTLAPGANVLTF. The V gene is TRBV19, the J gene TRBJ2-6, with D unclear. Trimming removed 4 bases at V and 2 bases at J, with 9 bases between. The CDR3 extends over 15 amino acids. The germline gives CDR1 LNHDA, CDR2 SQIVND (reference sequence).

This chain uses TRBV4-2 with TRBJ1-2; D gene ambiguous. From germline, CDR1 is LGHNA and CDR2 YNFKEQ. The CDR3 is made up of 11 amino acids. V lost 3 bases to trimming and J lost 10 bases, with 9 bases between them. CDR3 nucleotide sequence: TGTGCCAGCAGCCAGGTGGGAGACTACACCTTC. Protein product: CASSQVGDYTF.

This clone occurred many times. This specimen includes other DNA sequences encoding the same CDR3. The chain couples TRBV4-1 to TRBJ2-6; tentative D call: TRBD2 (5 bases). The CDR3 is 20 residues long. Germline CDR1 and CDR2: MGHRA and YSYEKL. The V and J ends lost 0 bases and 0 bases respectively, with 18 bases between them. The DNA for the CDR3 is TGCGCCAGCAGCCAAGAGGCTAGCCGCCGAGTGCACTCTGGGGCCAACGTCCTGACTTTC. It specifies CASSQEASRRVHSGANVLTF.

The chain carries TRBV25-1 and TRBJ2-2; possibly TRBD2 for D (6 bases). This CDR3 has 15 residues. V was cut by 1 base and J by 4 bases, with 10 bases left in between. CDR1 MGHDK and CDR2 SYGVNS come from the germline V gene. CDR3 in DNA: TGTGCCAGCAGTGAATTGGAGGGGTTCACCGGGGAGCTGTTTTTT. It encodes CASSELEGFTGELFF.

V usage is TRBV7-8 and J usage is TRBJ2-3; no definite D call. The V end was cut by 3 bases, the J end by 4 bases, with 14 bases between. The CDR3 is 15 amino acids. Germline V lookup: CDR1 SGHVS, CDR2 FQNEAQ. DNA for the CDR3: TGTGCCAGCAGCTTCCCGACAAGGTCCCCAGATACGCAGTATTTT. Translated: CASSFPTRSPDTQYF.

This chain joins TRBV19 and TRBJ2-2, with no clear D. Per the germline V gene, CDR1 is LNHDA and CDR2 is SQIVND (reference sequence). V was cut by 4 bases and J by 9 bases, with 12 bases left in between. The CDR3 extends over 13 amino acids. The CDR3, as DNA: TGTGCCAGTAGTAGGACCCTGAGCAGGGAGCTGTTTTTT. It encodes CASSRTLSRELFF.

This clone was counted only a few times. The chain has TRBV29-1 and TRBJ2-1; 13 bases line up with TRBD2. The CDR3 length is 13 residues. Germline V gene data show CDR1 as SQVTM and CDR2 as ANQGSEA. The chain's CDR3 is CRVRLAGGDEQFF. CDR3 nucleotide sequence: TGCAGGGTAAGACTAGCGGGAGGCGATGAGCAGTTCTTC.

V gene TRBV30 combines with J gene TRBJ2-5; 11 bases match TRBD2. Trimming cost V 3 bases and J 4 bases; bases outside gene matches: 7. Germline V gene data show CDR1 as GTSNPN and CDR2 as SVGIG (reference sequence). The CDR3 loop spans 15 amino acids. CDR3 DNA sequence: TGTGCCTGGAGCTCCTTAGGACTAGCGGGAGAGACCCAGTACTTC. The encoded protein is CAWSSLGLAGETQYF.

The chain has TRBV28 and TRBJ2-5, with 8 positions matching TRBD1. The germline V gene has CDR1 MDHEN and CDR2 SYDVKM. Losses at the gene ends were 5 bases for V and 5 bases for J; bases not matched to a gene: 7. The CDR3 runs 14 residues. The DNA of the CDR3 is TGTGCCAGCAGTAAGACAGGGGCCGTGGAGACCCAGTACTTC. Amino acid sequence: CASSKTGAVETQYF.

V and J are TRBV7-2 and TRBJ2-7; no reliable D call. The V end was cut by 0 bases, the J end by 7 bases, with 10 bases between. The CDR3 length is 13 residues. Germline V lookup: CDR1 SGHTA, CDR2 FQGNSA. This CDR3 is CASSLAVLREQYF. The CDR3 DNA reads TGTGCCAGCAGCTTAGCTGTCCTTAGGGAGCAGTACTTC.

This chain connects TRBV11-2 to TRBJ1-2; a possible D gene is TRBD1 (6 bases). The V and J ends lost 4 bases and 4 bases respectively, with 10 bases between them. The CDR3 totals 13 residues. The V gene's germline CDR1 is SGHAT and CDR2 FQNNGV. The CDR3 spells CASSSRGGYGYTF. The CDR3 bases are TGTGCCAGCAGCTCCAGGGGTGGCTATGGCTACACCTTC.

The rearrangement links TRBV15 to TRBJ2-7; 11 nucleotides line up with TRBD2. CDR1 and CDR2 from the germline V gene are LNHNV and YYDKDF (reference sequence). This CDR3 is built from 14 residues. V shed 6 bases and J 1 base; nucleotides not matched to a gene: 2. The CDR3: CATRGTSGSYEQYF. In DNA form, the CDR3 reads TGTGCCACCAGGGGGACTAGCGGATCCTACGAGCAGTACTTC.

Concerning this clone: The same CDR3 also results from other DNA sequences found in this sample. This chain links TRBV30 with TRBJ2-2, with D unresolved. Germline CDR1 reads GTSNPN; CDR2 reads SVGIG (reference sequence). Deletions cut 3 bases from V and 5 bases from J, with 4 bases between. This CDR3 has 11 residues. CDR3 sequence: CAWRGTGELFF. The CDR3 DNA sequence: TGTGCCTGGAGAGGGACCGGGGAGCTGTTTTTT.

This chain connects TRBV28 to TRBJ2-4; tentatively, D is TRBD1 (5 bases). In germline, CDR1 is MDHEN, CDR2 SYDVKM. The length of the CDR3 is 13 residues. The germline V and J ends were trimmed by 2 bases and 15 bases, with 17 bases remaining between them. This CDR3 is CASSLRSDSNGYF. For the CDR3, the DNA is TGTGCCAGCAGTTTAAGGTCAGACAGCAATGGGTACTTC.